This TCR beta chain was recovered during a study of blood T cells in healthy people across ages. About the study: Template switching recovered approximately one barcoded beta molecule for every two T cells.

The CDR3 spans 15 residues. The V segment lost 7 bases and the J segment 1 base; nucleotides outside the gene matches: 7. For the second PCR, which ran for about 7 to 11 cycles, a sample-barcoded 5' primer and a J-beta primer mix were used. Each cDNA molecule carried a tag from a template-switch adaptor that contained 12 random nucleotides. Every sample gave at least 3 million paired-end reads containing CDR3. TCRdb re-derived calls from the 5' RACE reads in MiXCR, one entry per CDR3 protein. The sample yields about 1.6 million distinct CDR3 sequences, roughly 32% seen once. Material: blood. The receptor was derived from a woman in her twenties or thirties in good health. The V gene is TRBV12-3 or TRBV12-4, the J gene TRBJ1-5, with TRBD1 matching 7 bases. The CDR3 nucleotides are TGTGCCAGCACCACGACAGGGCCGAGCAATCAGCCCCAGCATTTT. Translating it yields CASTTTGPSNQPQHF.